This T cell receptor beta chain was recovered during a study of blood T cell repertoires in COVID-19. The repertoire was sequenced with immunoSEQ multiplex PCR; TCRdb's copy has only in-frame clones and lacks some. The table includes roughly 250,000 clones, about 87% detected once. Sequencing was carried out using PBMCs or T cells enriched from blood (not recorded which). This clonotype was obtained from a woman aged 50 to 65 who had recovered from COVID-19.

In DNA form, the CDR3 reads TGTGCCAGTAGTATAGGGTACAGGGTCAATGAGCAGTTCTTC. It encodes CASSIGYRVNEQFF. The chain combines TRBV19 with TRBJ2-1; D is perhaps TRBD1 (6 bases). There are 14 residues in the CDR3. V shed 1 base and J shed 6 bases, with 10 bases lying between them. Germline V lookup: CDR1 LNHDA, CDR2 SQIVND (reference sequence).